This T cell receptor (beta chain) emerged from a study of T cell responses to AZD1222 COVID-19 vaccine (dated by TCRdb to about 2021). Study-level background: TCR sequencing covered over 230 trial participants: roughly 200 given two doses of AZD1222 and about 26 given two doses of MenACWY control vaccine. Trial participants were enrolled by age into subgroups of 18-55, 56-69 and 70-plus years, and roughly 150, 30 and 60 TCR-sequenced participants, respectively, were included in these subgroups.

The sample's time point label, decoded: about 28 days (+/-7) after the second vaccine dose. Because spike-specific TCR depth and breadth did not differ between the two schedules, AZD1222 recipients who got a second dose at roughly 4 weeks were pooled with those who got a second dose at roughly 12 weeks. Vaccinee samples were obtained from the UK trials COV001 and COV002, which included a single-blind randomized controlled phase 2/3 trial of AZD1222 (ChAdOx1 nCoV-19) in healthy adults. For TCRbeta chain sequencing, PBMC samples from trial participants were taken at day 0 and at day 28 after the second dose. The CDR3 regions of human TCRbeta chains were analyzed by immunosequencing. The published analysis was carried out like this. Repertoire TCRs were checked for matches against a reference library of SARS-CoV-2-specific TCRs that had been generated using the MIRA antigen-specificity platform. Breadth meant the fraction of unique TCRs that were SARS-CoV-2-associated, whereas depth meant the fraction of total T cells that were SARS-CoV-2-associated. Using the MIRA data, each spike-specific TCR was assigned both to the spike region to which the TCR was reactive and to a CD4 or CD8 class. Log10-transformed breadth and depth values were compared by one-way ANOVA with Sidak's multiple comparisons tests. TCRdb holds this immuneACCESS table with in-frame rearrangements only. Some clones are missing; in checked studies, unresolved V genes explain under half, and the rest has no known cause. The V and J calls and the clone size are those of that table, but D and trimming were determined from the DNA. This sample holds about 270,000 clones; almost 95% were observed only once. The biggest ten clones account for 0.55% of the sample.

Study-wide conclusions, independent of this receptor: Nearly half of unique spike-specific TCRs reportedly recognized epitopes outside regions mutated in the B.1.351 and B.1.1.7 variants. Participants were mostly white British and included more females than males, and it was suggested by the authors that clonal diversity may have been underestimated. The whole spike protein was spanned by vaccine-associated CD4 TCRs, and dominant responses were seen in regions 160-218 and 743-854. After two AZD1222 doses, both the breadth and the depth of spike-specific TCRs were significantly higher than at day 0 and than in MenACWY recipients. Because no samples from the day 14 peak response were available, repertoires could be characterized only after the peak T cell response. Only five or six AZD1222 recipients were SARS-CoV-2 seropositive at baseline, limiting conclusions about previously exposed vaccinees. In the small 56-69-year group, the increase in depth fell short of significance, most likely because of low power.

Of note for this clone: The antigen it recognizes is unknown. Per-base quality was not reported, and no clone a single base away is much larger than it.

This material consisted of peripheral blood, taken 28 days after the second AZD1222 dose. The origin of this receptor is an adult who received the AZD1222 COVID-19 vaccine.

The nucleotide sequence is TGCGCCAGCAGCTTAGAGAACCTCTCCTACGAGCAGTACTTC. This sequence encodes CASSLENLSYEQYF. The chain employs TRBV5-1 and TRBJ2-7; the D segment cannot be called with confidence. Relative to germline, V is 2 bases shorter and J is 0 bases shorter, with 9 bases between their ends. Measured from the cysteine to the phenylalanine, the CDR3 is 14 residues long. The retained sequence is limited to the CDR3, 42 bases, with the frame set at the first base. For CDR1 and CDR2, the germline V gene lists SGHRS and YFSETQ.